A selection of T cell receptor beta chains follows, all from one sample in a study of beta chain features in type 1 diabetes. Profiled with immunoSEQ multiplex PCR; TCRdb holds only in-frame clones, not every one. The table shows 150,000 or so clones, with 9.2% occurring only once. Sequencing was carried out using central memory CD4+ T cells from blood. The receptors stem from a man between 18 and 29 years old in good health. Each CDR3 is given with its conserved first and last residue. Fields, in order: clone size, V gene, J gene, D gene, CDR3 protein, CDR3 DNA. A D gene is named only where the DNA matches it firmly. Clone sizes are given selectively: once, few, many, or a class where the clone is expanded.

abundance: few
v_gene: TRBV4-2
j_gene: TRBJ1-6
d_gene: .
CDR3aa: CASSQEGGVGSPLHF
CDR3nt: TGTGCCAGCAGCCAAGAGGGGGGGGTTGGTTCACCCCTCCACTTT

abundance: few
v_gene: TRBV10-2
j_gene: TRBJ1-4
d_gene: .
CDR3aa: CASSRGGEKLFF
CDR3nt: TGCGCCAGCAGTCGCGGTGGAGAAAAACTGTTTTTT

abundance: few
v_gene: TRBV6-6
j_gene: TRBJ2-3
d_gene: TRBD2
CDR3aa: CASSYDLAGGTDTQYF
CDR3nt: TGTGCCAGCAGTTACGATCTAGCGGGGGGCACAGATACGCAGTATTTT

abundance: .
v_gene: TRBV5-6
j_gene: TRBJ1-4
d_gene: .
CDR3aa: CASSRDRREKLFF
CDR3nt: TGTGCCAGCAGCAGAGACAGGAGAGAAAAACTGTTTTTT

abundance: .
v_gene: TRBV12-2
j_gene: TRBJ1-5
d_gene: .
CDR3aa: CASRLAFPRKFNQPQHF
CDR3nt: TGTGCAAGTCGCTTGGCCTTTCCTAGGAAATTCAATCAGCCCCAGCATTTT

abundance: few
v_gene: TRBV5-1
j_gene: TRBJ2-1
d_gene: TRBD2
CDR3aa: CASSFLSGLAGGNEQFF
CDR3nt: TGCGCCAGCAGCTTCTTATCGGGACTAGCGGGGGGAAATGAGCAGTTCTTC

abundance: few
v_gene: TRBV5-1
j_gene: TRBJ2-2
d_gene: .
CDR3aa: CASRGTLYSNTGELFF
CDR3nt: TGCGCCAGCAGGGGGACACTATACTCGAACACCGGGGAGCTGTTTTTT

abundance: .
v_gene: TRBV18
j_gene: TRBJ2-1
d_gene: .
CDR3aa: CASSLPTGINEQFF
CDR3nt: TGTGCCAGCTCACTACCTACAGGGATCAATGAGCAGTTCTTC

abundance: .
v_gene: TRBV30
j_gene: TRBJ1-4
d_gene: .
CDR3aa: CAWNRAGRGEKLFF
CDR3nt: TGTGCCTGGAACAGAGCCGGGCGGGGAGAAAAACTGTTTTTT

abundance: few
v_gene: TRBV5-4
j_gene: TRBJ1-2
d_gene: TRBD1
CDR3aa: CASSLAPGTGHYGYTF
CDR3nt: TGTGCCAGCAGCTTGGCTCCCGGGACAGGGCACTATGGCTACACCTTC

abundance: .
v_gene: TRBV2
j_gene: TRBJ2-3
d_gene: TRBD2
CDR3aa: CASSGSPASGGAGTDTQYF
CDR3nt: TGTGCCAGCAGTGGTTCCCCGGCTAGCGGGGGGGCCGGGACAGATACGCAGTATTTT

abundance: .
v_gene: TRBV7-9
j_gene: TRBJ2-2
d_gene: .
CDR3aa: CASSANTGSTGELFF
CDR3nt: TGTGCCAGCAGCGCTAATACGGGGTCCACCGGGGAGCTGTTTTTT

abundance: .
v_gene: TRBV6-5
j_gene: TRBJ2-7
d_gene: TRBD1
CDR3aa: CASSYRTGSYEQYF
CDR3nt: TGTGCCAGCAGTTACCGGACAGGGTCCTACGAGCAGTACTTC

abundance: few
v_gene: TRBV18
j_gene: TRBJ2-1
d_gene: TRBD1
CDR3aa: CASSPRAGGQESYNEQFF
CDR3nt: TGTGCCAGCTCACCAAGGGCAGGGGGACAAGAATCCTACAATGAGCAGTTCTTC

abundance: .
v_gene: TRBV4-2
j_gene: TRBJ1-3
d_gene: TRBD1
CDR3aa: CASSPDWDRDGNTIYF
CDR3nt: TGTGCCAGCAGCCCGGACTGGGACAGGGATGGAAACACCATATATTTT

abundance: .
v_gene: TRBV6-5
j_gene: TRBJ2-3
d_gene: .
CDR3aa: CASSLVQGGDTQYF
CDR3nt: TGTGCCAGCAGTTTGGTCCAGGGAGGAGATACGCAGTATTTT

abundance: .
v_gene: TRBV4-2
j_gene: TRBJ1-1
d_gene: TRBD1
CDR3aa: CASSGPGQGVAEAFF
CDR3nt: TGTGCCAGCAGCGGACCGGGACAGGGAGTGGCTGAAGCTTTCTTT

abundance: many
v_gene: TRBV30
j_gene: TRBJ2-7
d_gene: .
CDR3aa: CAWSVTGKASEQYF
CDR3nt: TGTGCCTGGAGTGTCACCGGGAAAGCCTCCGAGCAGTACTTC

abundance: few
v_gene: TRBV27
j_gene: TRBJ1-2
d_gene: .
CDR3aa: CASSLMGGLGYGYTF
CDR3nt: TGTGCCAGCAGTTTAATGGGGGGGCTAGGATATGGCTACACCTTC

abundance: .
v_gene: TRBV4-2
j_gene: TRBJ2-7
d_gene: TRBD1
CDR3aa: CASSPTTGIYEQYF
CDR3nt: TGTGCCAGCAGCCCCACGACAGGGATCTACGAGCAGTACTTC

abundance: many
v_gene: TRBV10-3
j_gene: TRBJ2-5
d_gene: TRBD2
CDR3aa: CATQGGQETQYF
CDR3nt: TGTGCCACCCAGGGAGGGCAAGAGACCCAGTACTTC

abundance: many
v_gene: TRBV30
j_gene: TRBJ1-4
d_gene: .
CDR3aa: CAWSVHGGSEKLFF
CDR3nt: TGTGCCTGGAGTGTACATGGGGGCAGTGAAAAACTGTTTTTT

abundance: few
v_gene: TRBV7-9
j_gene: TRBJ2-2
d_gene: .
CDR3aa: CASSPGEAGRSGELFF
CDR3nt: TGTGCCAGCAGCCCGGGGGAAGCGGGTCGTTCCGGGGAGCTGTTTTTT

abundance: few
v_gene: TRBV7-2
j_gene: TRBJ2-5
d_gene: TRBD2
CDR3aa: CASSPLGAGGARETQYF
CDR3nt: TGTGCCAGCAGCCCCCTCGGGGCGGGGGGGGCTCGGGAGACCCAGTACTTC

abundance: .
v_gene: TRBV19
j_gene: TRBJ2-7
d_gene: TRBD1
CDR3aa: CASSDPGQGAYEQYF
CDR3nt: TGTGCCAGTAGTGACCCGGGACAGGGAGCCTACGAGCAGTACTTC

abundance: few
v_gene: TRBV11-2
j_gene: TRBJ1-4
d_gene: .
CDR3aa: CASSRISGGEKLFF
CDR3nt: TGTGCCAGCAGCCGCATCAGCGGAGGTGAAAAACTGTTTTTT

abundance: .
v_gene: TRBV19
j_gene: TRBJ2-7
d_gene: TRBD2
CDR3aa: CASSGTSGGNYEQYF
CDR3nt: TGTGCCAGTAGCGGCACTAGCGGGGGAAACTACGAGCAGTACTTC

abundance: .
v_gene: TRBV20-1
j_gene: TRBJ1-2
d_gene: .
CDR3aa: CSASQIGYTF
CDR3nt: TGCAGTGCTAGTCAGATTGGCTACACCTTC